A single sample is the source of the 6 T cell receptor beta chains below, sequenced in a study of blood T cell repertoires in COVID-19. Assay: immunoSEQ multiplex PCR; the TCRdb copy retains only in-frame clones and omits some. The repertoire includes roughly 190,000 clones, around 89% of them detected once, and about 4.2% sits in the top ten. The sequencing input was peripheral blood. Receptors originate from a human donor in a cohort sampled during active COVID-19.

The gene calls are TRBV4-1 and TRBJ1-5; D not certain. Per the germline V gene, CDR1 is MGHRA and CDR2 is YSYEKL. V lost 0 bases to trimming and J lost 3 bases, with 9 bases between them. CDR3 length: 15 residues. CDR3 residues: CASSQDLTPNQPQHF. Written as DNA, the CDR3 is TGCGCCAGCAGCCAAGATTTGACACCCAATCAGCCCCAGCATTTT.

The J gene is TRBJ1-4, the V gene TRBV7-2, with D perhaps TRBD1 (6 bases). This CDR3 is built from 14 residues. Germline assignment: CDR1 SGHTA and CDR2 FQGNSA. Trimming left V 5 bases short and J 8 bases short, with 15 bases between. The CDR3 nucleotides are TGTGCCAGCAGCCAGGGACACGGTGCGGAAAAACTGTTTTTT. It encodes CASSQGHGAEKLFF.

This clone was found once. This rearrangement joins TRBV11-2 to TRBJ2-5; 7 bases are a match to TRBD2. Germline assignment: CDR1 SGHAT and CDR2 FQNNGV. The CDR3 length is 16 residues. Trimming at V came to 1 base and at J to 4 bases, leaving 9 bases not matched to a gene. CDR3 sequence reads: CASSLGAGRLAETQYF. The CDR3 nucleotides read TGTGCCAGCAGCTTAGGGGCCGGGAGGTTAGCAGAGACCCAGTACTTC.

The chain has TRBV7-2 and TRBJ2-5, with TRBD2 matching over 8 bases. The ends lost 5 bases at V and 3 bases at J; junction bases unmatched: 5. Germline lookup yields CDR1 SGHTA and CDR2 FQGNSA. The CDR3 is made up of 14 amino acids. CDR3 sequence reads: CASSPRTSKETQYF. The CDR3 DNA reads TGTGCCAGCAGCCCAAGGACTAGCAAAGAGACCCAGTACTTC.

The genes are TRBV2 and TRBJ2-5; possibly TRBD1 for D (5 bases). V lost 4 bases and J 0 bases, leaving 9 bases between the germline ends. The germline V gene has CDR1 SNHLY and CDR2 FYNNEI. This CDR3 region has 14 residues. The DNA of the CDR3 is TGTGCCAGCAGTGGGGGCGCACACCAAGAGACCCAGTACTTC. It yields the protein CASSGGAHQETQYF. Full variable domain (outside the CDR3, taken from reference TRBV2 and TRBJ2-5): EPEVTQTPSHQVTQMGQEVILRCVPISNHLYFYWYRQILGQKVEFLVSFYNNEISEKSEIFDDQFSVERPDGSNFTLKIRSTKLEDSAMYFCASSGGAHQETQYFGPGTRLLVL.

This clone was detected once. J is TRBJ2-2 and V is TRBV5-1; D remains ambiguous. Trimming removed 0 bases from V and 2 bases from J, with 11 bases in between. The germline CDR1 and CDR2 sequences are SGHRS and YFSETQ. The CDR3 has 16 residues. The CDR3 protein is CASSLDPRVNTGELFF. CDR3 sequence (DNA): TGCGCCAGCAGCTTGGATCCTCGCGTAAACACCGGGGAGCTGTTTTTT.